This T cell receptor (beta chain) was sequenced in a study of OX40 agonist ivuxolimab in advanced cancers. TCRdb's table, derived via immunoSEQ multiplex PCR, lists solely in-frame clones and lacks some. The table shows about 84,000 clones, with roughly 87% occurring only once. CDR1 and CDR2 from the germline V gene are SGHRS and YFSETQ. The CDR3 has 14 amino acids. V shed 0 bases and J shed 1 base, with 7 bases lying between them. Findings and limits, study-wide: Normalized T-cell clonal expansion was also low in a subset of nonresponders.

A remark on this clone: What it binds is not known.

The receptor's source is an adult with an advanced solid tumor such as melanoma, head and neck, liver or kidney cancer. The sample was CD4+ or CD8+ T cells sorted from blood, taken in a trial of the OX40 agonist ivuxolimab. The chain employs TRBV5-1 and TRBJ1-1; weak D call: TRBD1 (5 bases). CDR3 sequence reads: CASSLGRGNTEAFF. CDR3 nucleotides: TGCGCCAGCAGCTTGGGGAGGGGGAACACTGAAGCTTTCTTT.